What follows are 8 T cell receptor beta chains derived from one specimen sequenced in a study. Assay: immunoSEQ multiplex PCR; the TCRdb copy retains only in-frame clones and omits some. Of some 70,000 clones listed, 93% are singletons. Input material: PBMCs. All receptors come from a man between 40 and 49 years old with rheumatoid arthritis.

The rearrangement uses TRBV28 and TRBJ1-5; a weak D match, TRBD1 (5 bases). Looked up from germline, CDR1 is MDHEN and CDR2 is SYDVKM. This CDR3 comprises 12 residues. V gave up 5 bases and J gave up 8 bases, with 10 bases separating them. The CDR3 region has the DNA TGTGCCAGCAGTCTAAGCAGGGAGCCCCAGCATTTT. It yields the protein CASSLSREPQHF.

The rearrangement joins TRBV6-5 to TRBJ1-2; D unresolved. Germline V gene lookup returns CDR1 MNHEY and CDR2 SVGAGI. The CDR3 spans 12 residues. The germline V and J ends were trimmed by 6 bases and 8 bases, with 13 bases remaining between them. The CDR3 region is CASRTGERGYTF. In DNA, the CDR3 is TGTGCCAGCAGGACCGGAGAGAGGGGCTACACCTTC.

The chain links TRBV27 to TRBJ2-7; D is undetermined. Trimming pared 2 bases from V and 5 bases from J, leaving 13 bases between. The CDR3 sequence is 14 residues long. Germline lookup yields CDR1 MNHEY and CDR2 SMNVEV (reference sequence). As DNA, the CDR3 is TGTGCCAGCAGTTTAGGAAGCAGGCCCCACGAGCAGTACTTC. This sequence encodes CASSLGSRPHEQYF.

J is TRBJ2-3 and V is TRBV5-1; 15 bases agree with TRBD2. The V gene's germline CDR1 is SGHRS and CDR2 YFSETQ. CDR3 length equals 16 residues. J gave up 2 bases and V 6 bases, and 4 bases lay outside the gene matches. The chain's CDR3 is CASTGLAGGLTDTQYF. As DNA, the CDR3 is TGCGCCAGCACCGGACTAGCGGGGGGGCTCACAGATACGCAGTATTTT.

The chain has TRBV7-9 and TRBJ2-7, with D tentatively TRBD1 or TRBD2 (5 bases each). The CDR3 consists of 14 residues. CDR1 is SEHNR, CDR2 FQNEAQ, per germline (reference sequence). V was cut by 5 bases and J by 0 bases, with 11 bases left in between. The CDR3 nucleotides read TGTGCCAGCAGCCCGGGGACCTCCTCCTACGAGCAGTACTTC. Protein product: CASSPGTSSYEQYF.

The rearrangement joins TRBV7-2 to TRBJ2-7; 10 positions match TRBD1. Germline V lookup: CDR1 SGHTA, CDR2 FQGNSA. The CDR3 runs 14 residues. J gave up 3 bases and V 5 bases, and 4 bases lay outside the gene matches. CDR3 DNA sequence: TGTGCCAGCAGCGGGACAGGGGTAAGCTACGAGCAGTACTTC. Its translation: CASSGTGVSYEQYF.

This chain connects TRBV10-3 to TRBJ2-2; 7 bases agree with TRBD1. CDR1 and CDR2 (germline): ENHRY, SYGVKD. V dropped 6 bases and J dropped 0; count of bases not matched to a gene: 4. The CDR3 is 15 amino acids. In DNA, the CDR3 is TGTGCCATCAGCCGGGGACAGACGAACACCGGGGAGCTGTTTTTT. This codes for CAISRGQTNTGELFF.

The rearrangement links TRBV9 to TRBJ1-4; no clear D. V was cut by 0 bases and J by 4 bases, with 10 bases left in between. The CDR3 covers 15 residues. Germline-derived CDR1 and CDR2 are SGDLS and YYNGEE. CDR3 in amino acids: CASSVGRGGNEKLFF. Written as DNA, the CDR3 is TGTGCCAGCAGCGTAGGTCGGGGTGGTAATGAAAAACTGTTTTTT.